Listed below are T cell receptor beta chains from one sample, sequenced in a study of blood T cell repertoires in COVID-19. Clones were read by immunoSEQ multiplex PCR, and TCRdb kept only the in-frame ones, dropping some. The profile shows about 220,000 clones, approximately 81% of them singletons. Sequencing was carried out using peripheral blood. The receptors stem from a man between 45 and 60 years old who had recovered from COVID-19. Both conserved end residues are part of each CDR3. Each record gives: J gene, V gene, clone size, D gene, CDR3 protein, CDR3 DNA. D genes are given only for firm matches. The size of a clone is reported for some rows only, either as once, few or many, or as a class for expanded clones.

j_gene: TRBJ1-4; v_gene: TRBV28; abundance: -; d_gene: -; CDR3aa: CASSLFGKGKLFF; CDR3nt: TGTGCCAGCAGTTTATTTGGGAAGGGGAAACTGTTTTTT
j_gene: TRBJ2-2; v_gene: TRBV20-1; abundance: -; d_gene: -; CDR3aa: CSASVSLARTGELFF; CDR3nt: TGCAGTGCTAGTGTTTCTCTAGCACGGACCGGGGAGCTGTTTTTT
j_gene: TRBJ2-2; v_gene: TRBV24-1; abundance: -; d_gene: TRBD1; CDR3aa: CATSDVQGANTGELFF; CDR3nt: TGTGCCACCAGTGATGTTCAGGGGGCAAACACCGGGGAGCTGTTTTTT
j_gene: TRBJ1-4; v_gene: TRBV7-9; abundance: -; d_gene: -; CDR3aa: CASSPGQLPNEKLFF; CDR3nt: TGTGCCAGCAGCCCCGGACAGCTTCCCAATGAAAAACTGTTTTTT
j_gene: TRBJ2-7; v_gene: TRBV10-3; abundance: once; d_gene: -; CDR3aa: CAISEDWQGGYEQYF; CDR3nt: TGTGCCATCAGTGAAGATTGGCAGGGAGGCTACGAGCAGTACTTC
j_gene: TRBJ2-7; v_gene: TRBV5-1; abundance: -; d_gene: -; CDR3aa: CASSLGGLPNYEQYF; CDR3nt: TGCGCCAGCAGCTTGGGCGGGTTGCCGAACTACGAGCAGTACTTC
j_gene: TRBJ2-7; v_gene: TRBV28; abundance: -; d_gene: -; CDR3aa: CASCAVDRVGLGGQYF; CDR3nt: TGTGCCAGCTGCGCCGTAGACAGGGTAGGCCTCGGGGGGCAGTACTTC
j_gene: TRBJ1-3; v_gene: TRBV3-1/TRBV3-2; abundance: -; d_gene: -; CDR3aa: CASSHFRSSGNTIYF; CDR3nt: TGTGCCAGCAGCCATTTTCGGAGCTCTGGAAACACCATATATTTT
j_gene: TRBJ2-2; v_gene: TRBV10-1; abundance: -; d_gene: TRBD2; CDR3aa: CASSESSERERAGELFF; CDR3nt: TGCGCCAGCAGTGAGTCGTCGGAGCGGGAGCGGGCCGGGGAGCTGTTTTTT
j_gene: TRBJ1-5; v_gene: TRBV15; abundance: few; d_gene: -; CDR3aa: CATSSPIRRGNQPQHF; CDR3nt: TGTGCCACCAGCAGCCCGATTCGGCGGGGCAATCAGCCCCAGCATTTT
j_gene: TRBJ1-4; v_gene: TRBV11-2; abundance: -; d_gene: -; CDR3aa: CASSSFVNEKLFF; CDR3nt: TGTGCCAGCAGCTCGTTCGTTAATGAAAAACTGTTTTTT
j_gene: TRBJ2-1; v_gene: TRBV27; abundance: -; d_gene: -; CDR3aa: CASSPPPVLAKQFF; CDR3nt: TGTGCCAGCAGTCCACCCCCCGTACTAGCCAAGCAGTTCTTC
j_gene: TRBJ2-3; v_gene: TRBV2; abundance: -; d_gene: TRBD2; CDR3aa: CASSEFTSGLTDTQYF; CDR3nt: TGTGCCAGCAGTGAATTCACTAGCGGACTCACAGATACGCAGTATTTT
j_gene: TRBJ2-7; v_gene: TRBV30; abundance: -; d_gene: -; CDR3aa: CAWSMSSGLSYEQYF; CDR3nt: TGTGCCTGGAGCATGTCGTCCGGACTCTCCTACGAGCAGTACTTC
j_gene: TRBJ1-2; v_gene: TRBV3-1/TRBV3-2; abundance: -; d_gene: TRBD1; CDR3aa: CASSQGTGYYGYTF; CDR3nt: TGTGCCAGCAGCCAAGGGACAGGGTACTATGGCTACACCTTC
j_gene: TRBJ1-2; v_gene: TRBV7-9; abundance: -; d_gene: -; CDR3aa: CASSLGGVGGYTF; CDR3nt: TGTGCCAGCAGCCTGGGAGGTGTCGGGGGCTACACCTTC
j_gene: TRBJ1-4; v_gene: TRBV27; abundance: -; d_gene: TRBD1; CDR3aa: CASSQTGGTNEKLFF; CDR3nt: TGTGCCAGCAGTCAAACAGGGGGGACTAATGAAAAACTGTTTTTT
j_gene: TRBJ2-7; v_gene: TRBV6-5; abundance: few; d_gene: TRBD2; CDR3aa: CASSATLAGVVEQYF; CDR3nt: TGTGCCAGCAGCGCTACACTAGCGGGAGTCGTCGAGCAGTACTTC
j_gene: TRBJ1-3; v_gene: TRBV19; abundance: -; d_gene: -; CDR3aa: CASTDRSSPSSGNTIYF; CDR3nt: TGTGCCAGTACCGATCGGTCGAGCCCAAGCTCTGGAAACACCATATATTTT
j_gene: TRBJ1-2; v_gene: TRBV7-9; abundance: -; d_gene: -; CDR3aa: CASSSIPSQGSIYTF; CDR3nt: TGTGCCAGCAGCTCTATACCTTCGCAGGGAAGTATCTACACCTTC
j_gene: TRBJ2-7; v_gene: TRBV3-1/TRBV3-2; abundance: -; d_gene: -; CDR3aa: CASSQINGGRSEQYF; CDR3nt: TGTGCCAGCAGCCAGATAAATGGAGGGAGGAGCGAGCAGTACTTC
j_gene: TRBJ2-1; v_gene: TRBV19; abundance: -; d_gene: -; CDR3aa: CAIGRGNSYNEQFF; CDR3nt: TGTGCCATCGGCAGGGGAAATTCCTACAATGAGCAGTTCTTC
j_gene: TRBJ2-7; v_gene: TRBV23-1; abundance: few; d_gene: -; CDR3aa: CASSQLSYEQYF; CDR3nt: TGCGCCAGCAGTCAACTGTCCTACGAGCAGTACTTC
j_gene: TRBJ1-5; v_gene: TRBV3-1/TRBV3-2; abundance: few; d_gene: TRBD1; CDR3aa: CASSQGQGYQPQHF; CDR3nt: TGTGCCAGCAGCCAAGGACAGGGCTATCAGCCCCAGCATTTT
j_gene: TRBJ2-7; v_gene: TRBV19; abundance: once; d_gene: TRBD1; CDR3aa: CASSMQGTGSYEQYF; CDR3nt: TGTGCCAGTAGTATGCAGGGGACAGGGTCCTACGAGCAGTACTTC
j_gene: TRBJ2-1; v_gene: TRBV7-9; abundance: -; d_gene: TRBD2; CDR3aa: CASSLAGGTGNEQFF; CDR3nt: TGTGCCAGCAGCCTAGCGGGAGGGACGGGCAATGAGCAGTTCTTC
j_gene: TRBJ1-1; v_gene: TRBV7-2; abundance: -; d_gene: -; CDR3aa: CASSFGSTEAFF; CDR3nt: TGTGCCAGCAGCTTCGGGTCCACTGAAGCTTTCTTT
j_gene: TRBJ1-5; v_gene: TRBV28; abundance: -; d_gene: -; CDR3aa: CASSLAETAQPQHF; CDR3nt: TGTGCCAGCAGTTTAGCGGAGACAGCTCAGCCCCAGCATTTT
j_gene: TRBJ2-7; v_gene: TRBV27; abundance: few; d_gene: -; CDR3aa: CASSPRGTSFTHEQYF; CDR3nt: TGTGCCAGCAGCCCAAGGGGGACATCCTTTACCCACGAGCAGTACTTC
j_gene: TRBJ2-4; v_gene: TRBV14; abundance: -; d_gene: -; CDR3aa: CASSQELYGIQYF; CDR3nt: TGTGCCAGCAGCCAAGAATTGTACGGCATTCAGTACTTC
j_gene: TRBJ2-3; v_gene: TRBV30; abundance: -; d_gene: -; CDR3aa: CAWDLLSSGTQYF; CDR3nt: TGTGCCTGGGACCTATTATCCTCCGGTACGCAGTATTTT
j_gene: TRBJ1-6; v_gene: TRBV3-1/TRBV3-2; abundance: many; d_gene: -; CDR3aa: CASSQRRGSSPLHF; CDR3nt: TGTGCCAGCAGCCAACGCAGGGGAAGTTCACCCCTCCACTTT
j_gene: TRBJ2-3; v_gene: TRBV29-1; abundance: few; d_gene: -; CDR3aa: CSVGAIMASDTQYF; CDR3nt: TGCAGCGTTGGGGCAATCATGGCCTCAGATACGCAGTATTTT
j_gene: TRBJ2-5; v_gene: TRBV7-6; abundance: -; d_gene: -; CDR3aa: CASSLERVTQYF; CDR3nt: TGTGCCAGCAGCTTAGAACGAGTGACCCAGTACTTC
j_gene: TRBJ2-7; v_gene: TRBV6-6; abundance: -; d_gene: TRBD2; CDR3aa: CASRSGLDRYEQYF; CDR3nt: TGTGCCAGCAGATCAGGACTAGACCGATACGAGCAGTACTTC
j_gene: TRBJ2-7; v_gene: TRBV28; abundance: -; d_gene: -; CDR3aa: CASSPGTHYEQYF; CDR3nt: TGTGCCAGCAGTCCCGGGACTCATTACGAGCAGTACTTC
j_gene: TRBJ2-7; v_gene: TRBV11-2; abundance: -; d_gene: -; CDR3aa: CASSLALPIDSYEQYF; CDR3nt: TGTGCCAGCAGCTTAGCTCTACCCATTGACTCCTACGAGCAGTACTTC
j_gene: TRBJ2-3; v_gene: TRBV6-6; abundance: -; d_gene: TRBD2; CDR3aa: CASTLTSGESTDTQYF; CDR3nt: TGTGCCAGCACGCTGACTAGCGGAGAGAGCACAGATACGCAGTATTTT
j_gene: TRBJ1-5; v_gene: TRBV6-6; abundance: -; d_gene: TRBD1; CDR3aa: CASSPDRGNQPQHF; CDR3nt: TGTGCCAGCAGTCCTGACAGGGGTAATCAGCCCCAGCATTTT
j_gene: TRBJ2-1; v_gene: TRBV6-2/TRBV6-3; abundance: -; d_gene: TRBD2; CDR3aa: CASSPGTSGSNEQFF; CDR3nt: TGTGCCAGCAGCCCCGGGACTAGCGGGAGCAATGAGCAGTTCTTC
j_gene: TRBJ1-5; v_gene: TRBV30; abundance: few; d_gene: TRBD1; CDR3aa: CAWSVRSGGMDQPQHF; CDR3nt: TGTGCCTGGAGTGTAAGGTCAGGGGGAATGGATCAGCCCCAGCATTTT
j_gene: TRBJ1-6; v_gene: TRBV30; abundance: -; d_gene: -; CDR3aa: CAWRASAGF; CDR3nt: TGTGCCTGGAGGGCCTCGGCGGGTTTT
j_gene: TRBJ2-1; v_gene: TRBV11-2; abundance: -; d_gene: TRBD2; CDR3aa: CASRPLSGRVYNEQFF; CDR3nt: TGTGCCAGCAGACCCTTAAGCGGGAGAGTCTACAATGAGCAGTTCTTC
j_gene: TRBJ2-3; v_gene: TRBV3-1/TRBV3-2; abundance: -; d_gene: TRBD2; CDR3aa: CASSQDSRTSGSDTQYF; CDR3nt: TGTGCCAGCAGCCAAGATAGTAGGACTAGCGGTTCAGATACGCAGTATTTT
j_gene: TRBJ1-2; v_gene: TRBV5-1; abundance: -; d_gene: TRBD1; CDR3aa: CASSLALDRGSYGYTF; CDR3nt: TGCGCCAGCAGCTTGGCTTTGGACAGGGGGAGCTATGGCTACACCTTC
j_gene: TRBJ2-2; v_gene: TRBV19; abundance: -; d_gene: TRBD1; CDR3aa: CASRQGSRFTGELFF; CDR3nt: TGTGCCAGTAGACAGGGGTCTAGGTTTACCGGGGAGCTGTTTTTT
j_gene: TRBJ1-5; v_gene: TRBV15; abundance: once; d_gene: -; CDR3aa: CATSRDPVQGQPQHF; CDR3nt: TGTGCCACCAGCAGAGATCCAGTCCAGGGTCAGCCCCAGCATTTT